The rows below give T cell receptor beta chains drawn from one sample of a study of T cell responses to AZD1222 COVID-19 vaccine. Data came from immunoSEQ multiplex PCR; TCRdb stores just in-frame clones and leaves some out. The sample includes roughly 120,000 clones, around 92% of them seen just once. The sequencing here drew on peripheral blood, taken 28 days after the second AZD1222 dose. The receptors originated from an adult who received the AZD1222 COVID-19 vaccine. The CDR3 runs from the conserved cysteine through the conserved F or W. The order of the fields is D gene, V gene, clone size, CDR3 length, J gene, CDR3 protein, CDR3 DNA. D genes are given only for firm matches. Some rows have no size entry. The others give once, few or many, or a class for an expanded clone.

d_call: .; v_call: TRBV19; clone_size: .; cdr3_length: 17; j_call: TRBJ1-2; cdr3_aa: CASTLQRSRGMSYGYTF; cdr3_nt: TGTGCCAGTACCCTACAACGATCCAGGGGAATGTCTTATGGCTACACCTTC
d_call: TRBD1; v_call: TRBV3-1/TRBV3-2; clone_size: .; cdr3_length: 17; j_call: TRBJ1-1; cdr3_aa: CASSQDSGTGLNTEAFF; cdr3_nt: TGTGCCAGCAGCCAAGATAGTGGGACAGGCCTGAACACTGAAGCTTTCTTT
d_call: .; v_call: TRBV18; clone_size: .; cdr3_length: 16; j_call: TRBJ1-4; cdr3_aa: CASSDSALGTNEKLFF; cdr3_nt: TGTGCCAGCTCAGATTCGGCCCTGGGCACTAATGAAAAACTGTTTTTT
d_call: TRBD1; v_call: TRBV28; clone_size: .; cdr3_length: 14; j_call: TRBJ1-6; cdr3_aa: CASSMGRGHSPLHF; cdr3_nt: TGTGCCAGCAGCATGGGTAGGGGGCATTCACCCCTCCACTTT
d_call: .; v_call: TRBV7-9; clone_size: .; cdr3_length: 14; j_call: TRBJ2-5; cdr3_aa: CASSLVSGSETQYF; cdr3_nt: TGTGCCAGCAGCTTAGTTTCTGGTTCAGAGACCCAGTACTTC
d_call: TRBD1; v_call: TRBV5-1; clone_size: .; cdr3_length: 15; j_call: TRBJ2-1; cdr3_aa: CASSLGQGAGNEQFF; cdr3_nt: TGCGCCAGCAGCTTGGGACAGGGGGCCGGGAATGAGCAGTTCTTC
d_call: .; v_call: TRBV6-5; clone_size: .; cdr3_length: 15; j_call: TRBJ1-6; cdr3_aa: CASSTTGTYNSPLHF; cdr3_nt: TGTGCCAGCAGTACTACAGGGACCTATAATTCACCCCTCCACTTT
d_call: .; v_call: TRBV15; clone_size: .; cdr3_length: 16; j_call: TRBJ1-5; cdr3_aa: CATSREWGDGYQPQHF; cdr3_nt: TGTGCCACCAGCAGAGAGTGGGGAGATGGCTATCAGCCCCAGCATTTT
d_call: .; v_call: TRBV5-1; clone_size: .; cdr3_length: 14; j_call: TRBJ1-6; cdr3_aa: CASSSTGGSSPLHF; cdr3_nt: TGCGCCAGCAGTTCAACAGGTGGTAGTTCACCCCTCCACTTT
d_call: .; v_call: TRBV7-9; clone_size: .; cdr3_length: 14; j_call: TRBJ1-3; cdr3_aa: CASSLAGYGNTIYF; cdr3_nt: TGTGCCAGCAGCTTAGCAGGGTACGGAAACACCATATATTTT
d_call: TRBD1; v_call: TRBV7-2; clone_size: .; cdr3_length: 14; j_call: TRBJ1-6; cdr3_aa: CASSLKTGETPLHF; cdr3_nt: TGTGCCAGCAGCTTAAAAACAGGGGAGACACCCCTCCACTTT
d_call: TRBD1; v_call: TRBV6-5; clone_size: once; cdr3_length: 13; j_call: TRBJ2-7; cdr3_aa: CASSKQGANEQYF; cdr3_nt: TGTGCCAGCTCCAAACAGGGGGCAAACGAGCAGTACTTC
d_call: .; v_call: TRBV19; clone_size: .; cdr3_length: 13; j_call: TRBJ1-1; cdr3_aa: CASSIAVFTEAFF; cdr3_nt: TGTGCCAGTAGTATAGCCGTTTTTACTGAAGCTTTCTTT
d_call: .; v_call: TRBV28; clone_size: .; cdr3_length: 16; j_call: TRBJ1-3; cdr3_aa: CASGQVPSSSGNTIYF; cdr3_nt: TGTGCCAGCGGACAAGTACCCTCGTCATCTGGAAACACCATATATTTT
d_call: TRBD2; v_call: TRBV11-3; clone_size: .; cdr3_length: 14; j_call: TRBJ2-7; cdr3_aa: CASSPSGTSYEQYF; cdr3_nt: TGTGCCAGCAGTCCAAGCGGGACCTCCTACGAGCAGTACTTC
d_call: TRBD1; v_call: TRBV18; clone_size: .; cdr3_length: 14; j_call: TRBJ1-2; cdr3_aa: CASSPGTGDYGYTF; cdr3_nt: TGTGCCAGCTCACCAGGGACAGGGGACTATGGCTACACCTTC
d_call: .; v_call: TRBV20-1; clone_size: .; cdr3_length: 12; j_call: TRBJ1-5; cdr3_aa: CSASMTNQPQHF; cdr3_nt: TGCAGTGCTAGTATGACCAATCAGCCCCAGCATTTT
d_call: TRBD1; v_call: TRBV27; clone_size: .; cdr3_length: 14; j_call: TRBJ1-5; cdr3_aa: CASRQGGGNQPQHF; cdr3_nt: TGTGCCAGCCGACAAGGGGGCGGGAATCAGCCCCAGCATTTT
d_call: TRBD2; v_call: TRBV9; clone_size: .; cdr3_length: 14; j_call: TRBJ2-7; cdr3_aa: CASSVVSGGSGQYF; cdr3_nt: TGTGCCAGCAGCGTAGTTAGCGGGGGTTCAGGGCAGTACTTC
d_call: .; v_call: TRBV2; clone_size: .; cdr3_length: 14; j_call: TRBJ1-4; cdr3_aa: CASSEYREGEKLFF; cdr3_nt: TGTGCCAGCAGTGAATACAGGGAGGGTGAAAAACTGTTTTTT
d_call: TRBD2; v_call: TRBV6-4; clone_size: few; cdr3_length: 16; j_call: TRBJ2-3; cdr3_aa: CASSNLAGGHTDTQYF; cdr3_nt: TGTGCCAGCAGTAACCTAGCGGGAGGCCACACAGATACGCAGTATTTT
d_call: .; v_call: TRBV27; clone_size: .; cdr3_length: 15; j_call: TRBJ2-7; cdr3_aa: CASSLSSESRYEQYF; cdr3_nt: TGTGCCAGCAGTTTATCGTCGGAGAGCCGATACGAGCAGTACTTC
d_call: TRBD2; v_call: TRBV5-1; clone_size: once; cdr3_length: 16; j_call: TRBJ2-3; cdr3_aa: CASSLARREGLDTQYF; cdr3_nt: TGCGCCAGCAGCTTGGCTCGTCGGGAGGGCCTCGATACGCAGTATTTT
d_call: .; v_call: TRBV6-6; clone_size: .; cdr3_length: 12; j_call: TRBJ1-1; cdr3_aa: CASSTDNTEAFF; cdr3_nt: TGTGCCAGCAGCACAGATAACACTGAAGCTTTCTTT
d_call: .; v_call: TRBV2; clone_size: .; cdr3_length: 15; j_call: TRBJ2-7; cdr3_aa: CASSEAGDSGYEQYF; cdr3_nt: TGTGCCAGCAGTGAAGCAGGCGACAGCGGCTACGAGCAGTACTTC
d_call: .; v_call: TRBV5-1; clone_size: once; cdr3_length: 11; j_call: TRBJ2-7; cdr3_aa: CASSTSGEQYF; cdr3_nt: TGCGCCAGCAGCACCTCGGGTGAGCAGTACTTC
d_call: .; v_call: TRBV2; clone_size: .; cdr3_length: 15; j_call: TRBJ1-4; cdr3_aa: CASNARSQSGEKLFF; cdr3_nt: TGTGCCAGCAACGCCAGAAGCCAAAGCGGCGAAAAACTGTTTTTT
d_call: TRBD1; v_call: TRBV5-6; clone_size: .; cdr3_length: 15; j_call: TRBJ2-6; cdr3_aa: CASSPTGAGANVLTF; cdr3_nt: TGTGCCAGCAGCCCTACAGGGGCTGGGGCCAACGTCCTGACTTTC
d_call: TRBD2; v_call: TRBV6-4; clone_size: .; cdr3_length: 14; j_call: TRBJ2-3; cdr3_aa: CASSDSRGADTQYF; cdr3_nt: TGTGCCAGCAGTGACTCGCGGGGGGCAGATACGCAGTATTTT
d_call: TRBD1; v_call: TRBV7-2; clone_size: .; cdr3_length: 17; j_call: TRBJ1-1; cdr3_aa: CASSLAQRTGARGAAFF; cdr3_nt: TGTGCCAGCAGCTTAGCCCAACGGACAGGGGCAAGGGGCGCAGCTTTCTTT
d_call: TRBD1; v_call: TRBV24-1; clone_size: .; cdr3_length: 14; j_call: TRBJ1-2; cdr3_aa: CATSDPGQGYGYTF; cdr3_nt: TGTGCCACCAGTGATCCCGGACAGGGCTATGGCTACACCTTC
d_call: TRBD1; v_call: TRBV6-1; clone_size: few; cdr3_length: 16; j_call: TRBJ1-6; cdr3_aa: CASSESDRGIGSPLHF; cdr3_nt: TGTGCCAGCAGTGAATCGGACAGGGGAATCGGGTCACCCCTCCACTTT
d_call: TRBD1; v_call: TRBV28; clone_size: .; cdr3_length: 15; j_call: TRBJ1-4; cdr3_aa: CASSTVGRGDEKLFF; cdr3_nt: TGTGCCAGCAGTACCGTGGGCAGGGGGGATGAAAAACTGTTTTTT
d_call: .; v_call: TRBV24-1; clone_size: few; cdr3_length: 12; j_call: TRBJ1-2; cdr3_aa: CATSVGSYGYTF; cdr3_nt: TGTGCCACCAGTGTGGGCAGCTATGGCTACACCTTC
d_call: TRBD1; v_call: TRBV19; clone_size: .; cdr3_length: 14; j_call: TRBJ2-7; cdr3_aa: CASSIRQGVNEQYF; cdr3_nt: TGTGCCAGTAGTATCAGACAGGGTGTGAACGAGCAGTACTTC
d_call: .; v_call: TRBV23-1; clone_size: .; cdr3_length: 13; j_call: TRBJ1-2; cdr3_aa: CASSGTSLYGYTF; cdr3_nt: TGCGCCAGCAGTGGGACTTCCCTCTATGGCTACACCTTC
d_call: .; v_call: TRBV5-1; clone_size: medium-sized; cdr3_length: 15; j_call: TRBJ1-6; cdr3_aa: CASSWQSSYNSPLHF; cdr3_nt: TGCGCCAGCAGCTGGCAGAGCTCCTATAATTCACCCCTCCACTTT
d_call: TRBD2; v_call: TRBV7-2; clone_size: .; cdr3_length: 17; j_call: TRBJ2-3; cdr3_aa: CASSSLAGYTFTDTQYF; cdr3_nt: TGTGCCAGCAGCTCATTAGCGGGTTATACATTCACAGATACGCAGTATTTT
d_call: TRBD1; v_call: TRBV6-5; clone_size: .; cdr3_length: 13; j_call: TRBJ2-1; cdr3_aa: CASRLDRGYPPFF; cdr3_nt: TGTGCCAGCAGACTCGACAGGGGGTACCCCCCGTTCTTC
d_call: .; v_call: TRBV19; clone_size: .; cdr3_length: 12; j_call: TRBJ2-5; cdr3_aa: CASSISTETQYF; cdr3_nt: TGTGCCAGTAGTATATCCACAGAGACCCAGTACTTC
d_call: .; v_call: TRBV7-9; clone_size: few; cdr3_length: 15; j_call: TRBJ2-1; cdr3_aa: CASSSRLHIYNEQFF; cdr3_nt: TGTGCCAGCAGCTCGCGACTGCACATCTACAATGAGCAGTTCTTC
d_call: TRBD1; v_call: TRBV6-4; clone_size: .; cdr3_length: 14; j_call: TRBJ1-6; cdr3_aa: CASSAGQAASPLHF; cdr3_nt: TGTGCCAGCAGTGCCGGACAGGCGGCCTCACCCCTCCACTTT
d_call: .; v_call: TRBV12-3/TRBV12-4; clone_size: .; cdr3_length: 13; j_call: TRBJ1-1; cdr3_aa: CAGKGNMNTEAFF; cdr3_nt: TGTGCCGGTAAAGGGAATATGAACACTGAAGCTTTCTTT
d_call: TRBD2; v_call: TRBV3-1/TRBV3-2; clone_size: .; cdr3_length: 17; j_call: TRBJ2-3; cdr3_aa: CASSLRTSGGGTDTQYF; cdr3_nt: TGTGCCAGCAGCCTCCGGACTAGCGGGGGTGGCACAGATACGCAGTATTTT
d_call: .; v_call: TRBV6-5; clone_size: .; cdr3_length: 14; j_call: TRBJ1-1; cdr3_aa: CASSRLGGNTEAFF; cdr3_nt: TGTGCCAGCAGTCGCCTAGGCGGGAACACTGAAGCTTTCTTT
d_call: .; v_call: TRBV5-1; clone_size: .; cdr3_length: 13; j_call: TRBJ2-5; cdr3_aa: CASSFTGPEGQYF; cdr3_nt: TGCGCCAGCAGCTTTACCGGGCCCGAGGGCCAGTACTTC